This TCR beta chain emerged from a study of identifying expanded T cells in peripheral blood. Healthy donors had no documented immune events, such as infections, while sampled. Findings and caveats of the study: Over about two and four weeks, about 15 and 18 clones changed, versus approximately 1.1 between replicates. Approximately two-week clone count variance significantly increased as total template count grew.

The CDR3 is 13 residues long. The germline CDR1 and CDR2 sequences are GTSNPN and SVGIG (reference sequence). The trim removed 4 bases at V and 6 bases at J, leaving 7 bases unmatched. This table comes from immunoSEQ multiplex PCR, and its TCRdb copy is limited to in-frame clones, with some not included. The sample contains approximately 90,000 clones, 75% to 90% of which appear only once. This clone appeared a few times. Its target is not known. The chain has TRBV30 and TRBJ1-1; 8 bases align to TRBD1. This TCR was recovered from a person between 18 and 75 years old in good health. Sequenced: blood. CDR3 DNA: TGTGCCTGGAACAGGGGGATTAGGGCTGAAGCTTTCTTT. It yields the protein CAWNRGIRAEAFF.